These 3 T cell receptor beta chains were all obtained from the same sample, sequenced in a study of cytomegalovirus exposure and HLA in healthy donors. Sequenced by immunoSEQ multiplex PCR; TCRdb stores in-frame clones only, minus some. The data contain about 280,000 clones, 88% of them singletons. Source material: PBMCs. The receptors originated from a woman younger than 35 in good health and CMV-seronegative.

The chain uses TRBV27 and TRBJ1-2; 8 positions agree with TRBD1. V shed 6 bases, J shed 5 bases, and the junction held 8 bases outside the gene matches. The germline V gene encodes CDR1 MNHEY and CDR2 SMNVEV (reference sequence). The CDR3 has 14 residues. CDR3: CASSLQGVGYGYTF. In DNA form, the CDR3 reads TGTGCCAGCAGCCTACAGGGGGTAGGGTATGGCTACACCTTC.

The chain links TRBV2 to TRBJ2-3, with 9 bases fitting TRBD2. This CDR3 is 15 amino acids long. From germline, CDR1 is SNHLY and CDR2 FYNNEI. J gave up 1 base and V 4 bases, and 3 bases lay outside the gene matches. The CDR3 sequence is CASSARTSGTDTQYF. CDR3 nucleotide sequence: TGTGCCAGCAGTGCTCGGACTAGCGGCACAGATACGCAGTATTTT.

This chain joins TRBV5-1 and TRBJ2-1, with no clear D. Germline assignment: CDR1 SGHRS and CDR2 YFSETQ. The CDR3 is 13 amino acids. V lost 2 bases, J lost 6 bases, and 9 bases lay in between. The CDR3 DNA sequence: TGCGCCAGCAGCTTTCCGTCCCTCAATGAGCAGTTCTTC. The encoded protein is CASSFPSLNEQFF.